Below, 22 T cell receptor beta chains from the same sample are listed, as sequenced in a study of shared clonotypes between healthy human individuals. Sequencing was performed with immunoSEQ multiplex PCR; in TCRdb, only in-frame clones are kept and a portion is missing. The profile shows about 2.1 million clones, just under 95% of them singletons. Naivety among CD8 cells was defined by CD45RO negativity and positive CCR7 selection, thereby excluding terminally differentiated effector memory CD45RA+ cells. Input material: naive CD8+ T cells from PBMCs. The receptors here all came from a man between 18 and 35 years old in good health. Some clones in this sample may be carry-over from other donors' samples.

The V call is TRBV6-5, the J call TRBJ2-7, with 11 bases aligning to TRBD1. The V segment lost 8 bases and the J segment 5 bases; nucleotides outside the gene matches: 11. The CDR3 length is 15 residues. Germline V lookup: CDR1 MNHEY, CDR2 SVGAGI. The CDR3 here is CASRKPDRGLDEQYF. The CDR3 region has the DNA TGTGCCAGCCGGAAACCGGACAGGGGGCTCGACGAGCAGTACTTC.

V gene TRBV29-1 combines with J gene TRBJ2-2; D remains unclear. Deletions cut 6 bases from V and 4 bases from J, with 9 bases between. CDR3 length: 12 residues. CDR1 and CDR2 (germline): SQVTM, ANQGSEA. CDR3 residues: CSVSGLTGELFF. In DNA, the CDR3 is TGCAGCGTGTCGGGTCTCACCGGGGAGCTGTTTTTT.

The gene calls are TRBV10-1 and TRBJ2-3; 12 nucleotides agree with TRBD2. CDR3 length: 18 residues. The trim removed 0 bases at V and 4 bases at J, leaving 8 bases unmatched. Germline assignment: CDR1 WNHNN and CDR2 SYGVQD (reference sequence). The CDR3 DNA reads TGCGCCAGCAGTGAGTCAACGCAACTAGCGGGAGGACCAGATACGCAGTATTTT. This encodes CASSESTQLAGGPDTQYF.

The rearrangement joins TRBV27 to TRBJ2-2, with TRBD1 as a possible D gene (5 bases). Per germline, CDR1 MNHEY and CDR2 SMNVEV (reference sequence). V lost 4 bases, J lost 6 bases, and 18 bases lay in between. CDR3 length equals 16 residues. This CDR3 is CASSSSIQGGAGELFF. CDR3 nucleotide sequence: TGTGCCAGCAGTTCGTCAATCCAGGGTGGGGCCGGGGAGCTGTTTTTT.

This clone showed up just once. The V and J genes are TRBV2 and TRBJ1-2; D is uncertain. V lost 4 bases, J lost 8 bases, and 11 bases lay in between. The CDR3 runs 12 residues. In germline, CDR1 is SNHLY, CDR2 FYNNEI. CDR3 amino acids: CASSGYKGGYTF. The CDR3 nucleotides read TGTGCCAGCAGTGGTTACAAAGGCGGCTACACCTTC.

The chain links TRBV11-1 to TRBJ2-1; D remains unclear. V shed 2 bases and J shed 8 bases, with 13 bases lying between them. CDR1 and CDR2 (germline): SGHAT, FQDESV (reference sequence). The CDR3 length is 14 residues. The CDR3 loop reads CASSLLEILDEQFF. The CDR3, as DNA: TGTGCCAGCAGCTTATTAGAAATTCTAGATGAGCAGTTCTTC. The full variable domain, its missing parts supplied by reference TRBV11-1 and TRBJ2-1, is EAEVAQSPRYKITEKSQAVAFWCDPISGHATLYWYRQILGQGPELLVQFQDESVVDDSQLPKDRFSAERLKGVDSTLKIQPAELGDSAMYLCASSLLEILDEQFFGPGTRLTVL.

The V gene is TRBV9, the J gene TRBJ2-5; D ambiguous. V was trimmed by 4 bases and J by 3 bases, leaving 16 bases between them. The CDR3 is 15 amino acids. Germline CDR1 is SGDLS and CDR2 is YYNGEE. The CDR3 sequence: CASSPAPGGKETQYF. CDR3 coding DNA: TGTGCCAGCAGCCCTGCACCGGGCGGAAAAGAGACCCAGTACTTC. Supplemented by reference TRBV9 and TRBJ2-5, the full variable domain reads DSGVTQTPKHLITATGQRVTLRCSPRSGDLSVYWYQQSLDQGLQFLIQYYNGEERAKGNILERFSAQQFPDLHSELNLSSLELGDSALYFCASSPAPGGKETQYFGPGTRLLVL.

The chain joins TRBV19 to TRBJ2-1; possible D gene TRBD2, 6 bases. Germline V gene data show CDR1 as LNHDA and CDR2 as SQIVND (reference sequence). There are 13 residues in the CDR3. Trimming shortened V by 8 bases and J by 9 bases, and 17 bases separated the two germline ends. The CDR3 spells CASRREPRGEQFF. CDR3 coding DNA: TGTGCCAGTCGTCGGGAGCCACGGGGTGAGCAGTTCTTC.

The CDR3 DNA reads TGTGCCAGCAGCGTCGGCGTAAACTCCTACGAGCAGTACTTC. Amino acids: CASSVGVNSYEQYF. V gene TRBV9 combines with J gene TRBJ2-7, with D unclear. Between the trimmed V and J ends, which lost 2 bases and 0 bases, there was a span of 9 bases. Germline CDR1 SGDLS, CDR2 YYNGEE. The CDR3 spans 14 residues.

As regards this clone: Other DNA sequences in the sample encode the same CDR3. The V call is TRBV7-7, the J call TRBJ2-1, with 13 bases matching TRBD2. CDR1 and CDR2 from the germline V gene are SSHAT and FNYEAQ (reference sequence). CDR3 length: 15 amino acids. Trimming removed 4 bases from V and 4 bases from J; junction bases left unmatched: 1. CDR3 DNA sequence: TGTGCCAGCAGCTCGGGACTAGCGGGGTACAATGAGCAGTTCTTC. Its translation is CASSSGLAGYNEQFF.

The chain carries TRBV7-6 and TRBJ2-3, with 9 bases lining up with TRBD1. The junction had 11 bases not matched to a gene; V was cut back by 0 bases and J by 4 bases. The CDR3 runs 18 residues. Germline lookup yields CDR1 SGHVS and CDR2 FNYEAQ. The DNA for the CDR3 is TGTGCCAGCAGCTTAGCGGGAGTCGGGACAGGGCTAGCAGATACGCAGTATTTT. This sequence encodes CASSLAGVGTGLADTQYF.

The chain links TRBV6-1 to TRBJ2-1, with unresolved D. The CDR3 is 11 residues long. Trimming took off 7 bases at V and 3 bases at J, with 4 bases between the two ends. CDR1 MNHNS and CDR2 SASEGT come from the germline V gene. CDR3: CASTNYNEQFF. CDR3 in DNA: TGTGCCAGCACCAACTACAATGAGCAGTTCTTC.

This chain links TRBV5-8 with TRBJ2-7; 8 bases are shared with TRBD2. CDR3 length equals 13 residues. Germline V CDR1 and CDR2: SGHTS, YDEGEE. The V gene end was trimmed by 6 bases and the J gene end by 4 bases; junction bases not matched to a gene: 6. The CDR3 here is CASNSGRRYEQYF. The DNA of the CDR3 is TGTGCCAGCAACAGCGGGAGACGTTACGAGCAGTACTTC.

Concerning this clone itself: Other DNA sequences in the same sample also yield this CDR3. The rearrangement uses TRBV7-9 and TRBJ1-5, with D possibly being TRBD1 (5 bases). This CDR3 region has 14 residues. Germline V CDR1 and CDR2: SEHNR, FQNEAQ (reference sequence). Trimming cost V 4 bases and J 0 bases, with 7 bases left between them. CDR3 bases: TGTGCCAGCAGCTCCCAGGGTAGCAATCAGCCCCAGCATTTT. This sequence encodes CASSSQGSNQPQHF.

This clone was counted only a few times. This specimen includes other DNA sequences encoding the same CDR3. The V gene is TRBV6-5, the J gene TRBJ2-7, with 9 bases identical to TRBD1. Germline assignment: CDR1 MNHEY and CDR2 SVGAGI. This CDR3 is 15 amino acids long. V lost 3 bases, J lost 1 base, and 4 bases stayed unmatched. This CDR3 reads CASSYSGTGSYEQYF. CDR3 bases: TGTGCCAGCAGTTATTCCGGGACAGGGTCCTACGAGCAGTACTTC.

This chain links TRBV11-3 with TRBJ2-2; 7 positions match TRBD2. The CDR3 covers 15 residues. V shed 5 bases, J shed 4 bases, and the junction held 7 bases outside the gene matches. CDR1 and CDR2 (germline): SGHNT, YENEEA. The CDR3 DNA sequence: TGTGCCAGCAGCATCTTAGGGGAGGGCACCGGGGAGCTGTTTTTT. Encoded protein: CASSILGEGTGELFF.

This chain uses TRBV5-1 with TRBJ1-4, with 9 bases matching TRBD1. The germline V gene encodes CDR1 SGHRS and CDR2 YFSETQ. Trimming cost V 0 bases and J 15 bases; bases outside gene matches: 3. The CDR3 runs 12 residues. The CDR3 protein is CASSLGGTGMFF. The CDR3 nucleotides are TGCGCCAGCAGCTTGGGCGGGACAGGGATGTTTTTT.

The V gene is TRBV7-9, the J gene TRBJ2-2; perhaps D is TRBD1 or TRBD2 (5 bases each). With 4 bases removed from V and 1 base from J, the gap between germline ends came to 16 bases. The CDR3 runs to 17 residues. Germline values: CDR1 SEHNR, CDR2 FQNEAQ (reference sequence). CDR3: CASSSLSPRGNTGELFF. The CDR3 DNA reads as TGTGCCAGCAGCTCCTTGTCTCCGAGGGGGAACACCGGGGAGCTGTTTTTT. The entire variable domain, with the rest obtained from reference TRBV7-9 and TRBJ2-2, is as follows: DTGVSQNPRHKITKRGQNVTFRCDPISEHNRLYWYRQTLGQGPEFLTYFQNEAQLEKSRLLSDRFSAERPKGSFSTLEIQRTEQGDSAMYLCASSSLSPRGNTGELFFGEGSRLTVL.

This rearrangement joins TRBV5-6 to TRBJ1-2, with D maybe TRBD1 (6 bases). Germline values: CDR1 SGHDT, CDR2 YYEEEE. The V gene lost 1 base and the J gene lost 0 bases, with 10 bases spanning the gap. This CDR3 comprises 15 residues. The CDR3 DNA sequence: TGTGCCAGCAGCTTGATCAGGGGACCTAACTATGGCTACACCTTC. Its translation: CASSLIRGPNYGYTF.

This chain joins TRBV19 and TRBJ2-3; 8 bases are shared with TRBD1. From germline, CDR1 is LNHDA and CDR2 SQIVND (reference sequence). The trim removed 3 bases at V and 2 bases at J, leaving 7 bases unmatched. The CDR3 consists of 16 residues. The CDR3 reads CASSIRGTGHTDTQYF. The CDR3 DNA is TGTGCCAGTAGTATTAGAGGGACAGGTCACACAGATACGCAGTATTTT. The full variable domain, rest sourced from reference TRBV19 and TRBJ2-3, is DGGITQSPKYLFRKEGQNVTLSCEQNLNHDAMYWYRQDPGQGLRLIYYSQIVNDFQKGDIAEGYSVSREKKESFPLTVTSAQKNPTAFYLCASSIRGTGHTDTQYFGPGTRLTVL.

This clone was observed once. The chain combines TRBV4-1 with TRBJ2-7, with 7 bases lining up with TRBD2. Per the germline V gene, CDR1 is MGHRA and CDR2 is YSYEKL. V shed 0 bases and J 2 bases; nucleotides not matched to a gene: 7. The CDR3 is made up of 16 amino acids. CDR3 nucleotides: TGCGCCAGCAGCCAAGAAAGGGCTAGCGGCGCCTACGAGCAGTACTTC. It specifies CASSQERASGAYEQYF.

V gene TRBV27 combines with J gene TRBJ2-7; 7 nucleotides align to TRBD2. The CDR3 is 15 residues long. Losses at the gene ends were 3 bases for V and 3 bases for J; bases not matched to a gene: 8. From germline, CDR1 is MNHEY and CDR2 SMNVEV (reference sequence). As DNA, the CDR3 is TGTGCCAGCAGTTTTATAGCGGGCTCAGTCTACGAGCAGTACTTC. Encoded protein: CASSFIAGSVYEQYF.